The rows below give T cell receptor beta chains drawn from one sample of a study of metastatic and nonmetastatic thyroid tumors. With MiXCR, TCRdb called clones anew from the PCR reads. This table holds 4,500 to 6,500 clones, under 30% found once. The sequenced material came from adjacent normal tissue. These receptors were collected from a female donor with papillary thyroid cancer or a benign thyroid nodule (not recorded which). Some clones in this sample may be carry-over from other donors' samples. CDR3s include the opening cysteine and the closing phenylalanine or tryptophan. Fields, in order: clone size, J gene, D gene, V gene, CDR3 DNA, CDR3 protein. The D gene is left open where the match is weak. Part of the rows lack a size; the others show once, few, many or a class for expanded clones.

>medium-sized|TRBJ1-5|TRBD1|TRBV10-3
TGTGCCATCAGTGTGACAGGGGATCAGCCCCAGCATTTT
CAISVTGDQPQHF
>once|TRBJ1-6|TRBD1|TRBV4-2
TGTGCCAGCAGCCAAGGCGGACAGGGCTATTCACCCCTCCACTTT
CASSQGGQGYSPLHF
>NA|TRBJ2-4|TRBD2|TRBV6-1
TGTGCCAGCAGTGACGGGACTAGCGGGAGGTTGAACATTCAGTACTTC
CASSDGTSGRLNIQYF
>NA|TRBJ2-1|TRBD2|TRBV2
TGTGCCAGCAGGGTAGCGGGAGTGGGTAATGAGCAGTTCTTC
CASRVAGVGNEQFF
>medium-sized|TRBJ1-1|TRBD1|TRBV5-6
TGTGCCAGCAGCGGAACAGGGGTGGCTTTCTTT
CASSGTGVAFF
>few|TRBJ1-2|NA|TRBV20-1
TGCAGTGCTAGAGCTGAGGGGCGCAACTATGGCTACACCTTC
CSARAEGRNYGYTF
>many|TRBJ2-1|NA|TRBV4-2
TGTGCCAGCAGCCTACTTGCGACGCGGGATTTATACAATGAGCAGTTCTTC
CASSLLATRDLYNEQFF
>few|TRBJ2-3|TRBD2|TRBV13
TGTGCCAGCAGACTTCGGACTAGCGGGAGCATAGATACGCAGTATTTT
CASRLRTSGSIDTQYF
>NA|TRBJ1-6|TRBD1|TRBV9
TGTGCCAGCAGCTCATCCGGGACAGGCGCCTTCTCACCAATCCACTTT
CASSSSGTGAFSPIHF
>NA|TRBJ2-7|NA|TRBV5-4
TGTGCCAGCAGCTTGGTGGTTCCCAGGGTCCGGCAATTGTACGAGCAGTACTTC
CASSLVVPRVRQLYEQYF
>few|TRBJ2-1|NA|TRBV6-1
TGTGCCAGCAGTCGGGACGATAGCTCCTACAATGAGCAGTTCTTC
CASSRDDSSYNEQFF
>many|TRBJ2-6|NA|TRBV6-1
TGTGCCAGCAGGGGGGCTGGGGCCAACGTCCTGACTTTC
CASRGAGANVLTF
>NA|TRBJ2-5|NA|TRBV30
TGTGCCTGGAGTGTACAAAGGGGCGGGGAGCAAGAGACCCAGTACTTC
CAWSVQRGGEQETQYF
>many|TRBJ2-1|TRBD1|TRBV11-3
TGTGCCAGCAGCCTCGGACCGGGACAGGGGGCCAATGAGCAGTTCTTC
CASSLGPGQGANEQFF
>NA|TRBJ2-6|NA|TRBV11-2
TGTGCCAGCAGCTTAGTACCCAAAAGAACTGGAGCCAACGTCCTGACTTTC
CASSLVPKRTGANVLTF
>many|TRBJ1-1|TRBD1|TRBV11-1
TGTGCCAGCAGCCTCCGACAGGGGGCGGTCACTGAAGCTTTCTTT
CASSLRQGAVTEAFF
>many|TRBJ2-2|NA|TRBV7-9
TGTGCCAGCAGCTTCGATGGGTTAAGTGGCGGGGAGCTGTTTTTT
CASSFDGLSGGELFF
>few|TRBJ2-5|TRBD1|TRBV6-2/TRBV6-3
TGTGCCAGCAGCTTTGGACAGGAGATCCAAGAGACCCAGTACTTC
CASSFGQEIQETQYF
>NA|TRBJ1-1|NA|TRBV6-1
TGTGCCAGCTCACCCCCTCCCCGCACGAACACTGAAGCTTTCTTT
CASSPPPRTNTEAFF
>few|TRBJ1-2|TRBD1|TRBV2
TGTGCCAGCAGCATGACAGGGCCCAACTATGGCTACACCTTC
CASSMTGPNYGYTF
>few|TRBJ2-2|NA|TRBV4-1
TGCGCCAGCAGCCAAGATGGGGACAACACCGGGGAGCTGTTTTTT
CASSQDGDNTGELFF
>many|TRBJ2-1|TRBD1|TRBV6-4
TGTGCCAGCAGTGACGGGACAGGGGGCAATGAGCAGTTCTTC
CASSDGTGGNEQFF